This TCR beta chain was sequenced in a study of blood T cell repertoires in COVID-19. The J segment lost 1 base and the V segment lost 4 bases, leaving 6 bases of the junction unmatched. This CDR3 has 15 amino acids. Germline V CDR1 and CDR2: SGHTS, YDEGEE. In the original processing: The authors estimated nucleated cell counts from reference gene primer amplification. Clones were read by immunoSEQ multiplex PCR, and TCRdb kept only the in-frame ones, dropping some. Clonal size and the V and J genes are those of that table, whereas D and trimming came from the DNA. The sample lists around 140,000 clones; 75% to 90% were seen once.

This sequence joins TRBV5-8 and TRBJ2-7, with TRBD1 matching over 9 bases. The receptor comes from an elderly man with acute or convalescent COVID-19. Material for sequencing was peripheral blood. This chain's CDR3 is CASSRTGTGSYEQYF. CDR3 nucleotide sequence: TGTGCCAGCAGCAGGACCGGGACAGGGTCCTACGAGCAGTACTTC.